This TCR beta chain was documented in a study of cytomegalovirus exposure and HLA in healthy donors. General study results and limits: A later analysis showed HLA-associated TCR beta chains outstripping equally common others in clonal expansion. It was approximately 160 TCR beta chains that were listed as cytomegalovirus-associated.

CDR3 length equals 18 residues. J gave up 0 bases and V 2 bases, and 10 bases lay outside the gene matches. Germline lookup yields CDR1 MNHEY and CDR2 SMNVEV (reference sequence). The PCR contained 60 Vbeta and 13 Jbeta primers. The repertoire was sequenced with immunoSEQ multiplex PCR; TCRdb's copy has only in-frame clones and lacks some. The data contain 100,000 to 150,000 clones, roughly 72% of them seen just once; the ten biggest clones take up 3% to 4.5%. The table lists this clone with a count of one. The antigen remains undetermined. The rearrangement links TRBV27 to TRBJ2-4; 7 bases are a match to TRBD2. The clonotype originates from a man aged 40-49 years in good health and CMV-seropositive. The sample consisted of PBMCs. This CDR3 is CASSLPQLGRVAKNIQYF. The CDR3 DNA is TGTGCCAGCAGTTTACCCCAACTTGGGAGGGTAGCCAAAAACATTCAGTACTTC.